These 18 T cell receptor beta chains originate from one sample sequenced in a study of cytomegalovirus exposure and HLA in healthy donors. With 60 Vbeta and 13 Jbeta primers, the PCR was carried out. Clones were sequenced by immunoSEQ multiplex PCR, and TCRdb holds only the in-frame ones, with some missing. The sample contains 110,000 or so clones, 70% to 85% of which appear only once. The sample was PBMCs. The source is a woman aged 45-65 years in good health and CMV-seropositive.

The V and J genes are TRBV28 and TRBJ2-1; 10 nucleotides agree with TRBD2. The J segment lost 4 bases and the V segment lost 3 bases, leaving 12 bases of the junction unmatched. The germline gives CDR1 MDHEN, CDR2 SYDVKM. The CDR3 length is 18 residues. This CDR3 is CASSLSGLAGAGYNEQFF. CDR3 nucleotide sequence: TGTGCCAGCAGTTTGAGTGGGCTAGCGGGAGCGGGTTACAATGAGCAGTTCTTC.

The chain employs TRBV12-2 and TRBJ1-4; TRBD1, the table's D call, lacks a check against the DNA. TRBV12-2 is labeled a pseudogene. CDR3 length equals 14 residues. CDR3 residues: CASRRTVRGEKLFF. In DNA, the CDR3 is TGTGCAAGTCGCCGGACAGTTAGGGGCGAAAAACTGTTTTTT.

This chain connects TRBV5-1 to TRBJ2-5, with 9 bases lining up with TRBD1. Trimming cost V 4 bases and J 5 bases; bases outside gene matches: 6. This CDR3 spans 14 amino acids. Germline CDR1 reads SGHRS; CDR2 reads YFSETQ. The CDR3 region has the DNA TGCGCCAGCAGCGTACAGGGGGCTCGGGAGACCCAGTACTTC. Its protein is CASSVQGARETQYF.

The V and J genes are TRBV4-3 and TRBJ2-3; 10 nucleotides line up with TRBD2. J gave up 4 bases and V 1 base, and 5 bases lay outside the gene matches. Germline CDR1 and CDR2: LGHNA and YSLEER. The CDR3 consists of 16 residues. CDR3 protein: CASSQGASGSADTQYF. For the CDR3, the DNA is TGCGCCAGCAGCCAAGGTGCTAGCGGGAGTGCAGATACGCAGTATTTT.

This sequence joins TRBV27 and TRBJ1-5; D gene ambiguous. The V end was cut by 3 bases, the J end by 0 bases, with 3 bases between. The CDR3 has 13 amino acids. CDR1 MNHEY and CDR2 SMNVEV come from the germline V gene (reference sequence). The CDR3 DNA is TGTGCCAGCAGTTTTAGTAGCAATCAGCCCCAGCATTTT. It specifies CASSFSSNQPQHF.

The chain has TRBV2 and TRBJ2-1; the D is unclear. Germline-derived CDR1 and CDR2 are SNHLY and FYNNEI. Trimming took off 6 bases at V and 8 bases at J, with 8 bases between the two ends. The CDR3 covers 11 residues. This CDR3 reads CASRAFDEQFF. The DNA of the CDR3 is TGTGCCAGCAGGGCCTTCGATGAGCAGTTCTTC.

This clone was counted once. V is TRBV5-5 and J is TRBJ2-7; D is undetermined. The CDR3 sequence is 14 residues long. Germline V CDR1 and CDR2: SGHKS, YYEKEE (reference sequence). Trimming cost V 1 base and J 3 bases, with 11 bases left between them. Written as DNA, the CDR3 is TGTGCCAGCAGCTTGCAGGTAGGCCACTACGAGCAGTACTTC. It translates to CASSLQVGHYEQYF.

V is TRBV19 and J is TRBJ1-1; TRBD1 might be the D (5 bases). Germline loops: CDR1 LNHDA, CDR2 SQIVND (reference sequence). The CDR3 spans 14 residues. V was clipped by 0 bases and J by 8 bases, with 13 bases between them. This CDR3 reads CASSIDLRAEEAFF. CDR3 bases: TGTGCCAGTAGTATAGATCTCAGGGCCGAGGAAGCTTTCTTT.

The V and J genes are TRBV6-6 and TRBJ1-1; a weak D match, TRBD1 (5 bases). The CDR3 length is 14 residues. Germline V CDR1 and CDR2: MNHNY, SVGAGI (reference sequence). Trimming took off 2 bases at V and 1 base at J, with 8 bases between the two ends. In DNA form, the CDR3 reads TGTGCCAGCAGTTACGGAACAGGGAACACTGAAGCTTTCTTT. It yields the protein CASSYGTGNTEAFF.

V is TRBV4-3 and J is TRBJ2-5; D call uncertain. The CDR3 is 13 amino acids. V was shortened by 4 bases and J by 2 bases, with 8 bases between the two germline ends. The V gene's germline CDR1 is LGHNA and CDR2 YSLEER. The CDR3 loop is CASSRAEQETQYF. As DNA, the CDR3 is TGCGCCAGCAGCCGGGCCGAGCAAGAGACCCAGTACTTC.

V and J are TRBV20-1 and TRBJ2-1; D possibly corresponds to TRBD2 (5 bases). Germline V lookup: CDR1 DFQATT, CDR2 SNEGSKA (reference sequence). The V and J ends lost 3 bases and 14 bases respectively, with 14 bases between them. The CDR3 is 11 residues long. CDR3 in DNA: TGCAGTGCTAGGATACTAGAATCCGAGTTCTTC. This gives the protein CSARILESEFF.

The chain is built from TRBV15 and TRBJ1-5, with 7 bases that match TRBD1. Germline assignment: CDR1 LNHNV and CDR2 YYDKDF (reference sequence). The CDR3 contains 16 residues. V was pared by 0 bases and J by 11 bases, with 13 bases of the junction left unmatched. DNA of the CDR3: TGTGCCACCAGCAGAGAGACCGCCGGGACAGATTCCACCCAGCATTTT. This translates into CATSRETAGTDSTQHF.

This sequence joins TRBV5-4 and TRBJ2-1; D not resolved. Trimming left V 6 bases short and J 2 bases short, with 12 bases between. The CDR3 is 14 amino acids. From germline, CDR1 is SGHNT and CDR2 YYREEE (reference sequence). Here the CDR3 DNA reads TGTGCCAGCACCCCCGGTTTAACCTACAATGAGCAGTTCTTC. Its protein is CASTPGLTYNEQFF.

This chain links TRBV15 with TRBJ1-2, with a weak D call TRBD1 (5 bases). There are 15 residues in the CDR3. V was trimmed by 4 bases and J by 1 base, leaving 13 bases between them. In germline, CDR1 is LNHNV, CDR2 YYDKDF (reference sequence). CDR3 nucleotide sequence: TGTGCCACCAGCAAACAGACAGACCATAACTATGGCTACACCTTC. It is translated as CATSKQTDHNYGYTF.

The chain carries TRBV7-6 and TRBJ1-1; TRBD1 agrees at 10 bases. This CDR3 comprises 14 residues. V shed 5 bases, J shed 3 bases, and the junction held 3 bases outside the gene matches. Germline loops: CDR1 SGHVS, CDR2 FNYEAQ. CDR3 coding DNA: TGTGCCAGCAGCGCGGGACAGGGGTACACTGAAGCTTTCTTT. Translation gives CASSAGQGYTEAFF.

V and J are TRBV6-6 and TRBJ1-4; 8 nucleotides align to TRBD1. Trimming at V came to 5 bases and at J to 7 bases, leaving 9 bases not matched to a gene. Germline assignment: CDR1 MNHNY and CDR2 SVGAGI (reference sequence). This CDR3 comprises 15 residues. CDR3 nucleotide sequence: TGTGCCAGCAGTACACAGGGGGGCAGTAGTGAAAAACTGTTTTTT. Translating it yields CASSTQGGSSEKLFF.

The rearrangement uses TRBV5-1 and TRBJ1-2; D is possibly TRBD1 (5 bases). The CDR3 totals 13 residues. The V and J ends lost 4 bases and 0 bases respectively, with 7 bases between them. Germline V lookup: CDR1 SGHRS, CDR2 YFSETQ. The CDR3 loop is CASSLTANYGYTF. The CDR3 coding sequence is TGCGCCAGCAGCCTGACAGCTAACTATGGCTACACCTTC.

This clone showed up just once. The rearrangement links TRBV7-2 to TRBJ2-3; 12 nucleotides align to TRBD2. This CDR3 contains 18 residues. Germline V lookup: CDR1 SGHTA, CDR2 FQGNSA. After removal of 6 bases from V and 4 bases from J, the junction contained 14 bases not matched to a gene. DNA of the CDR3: TGTGCCAGCAGTTGGGTCCTAGCGGGGGGGCCGAACGCAGATACGCAGTATTTT. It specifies CASSWVLAGGPNADTQYF. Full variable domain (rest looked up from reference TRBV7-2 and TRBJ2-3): GAGVSQSPSNKVTEKGKDVELRCDPISGHTALYWYRQSLGQGLEFLIYFQGNSAPDKSGLPSDRFSAERTGGSVSTLTIQRTQQEDSAVYLCASSWVLAGGPNADTQYFGPGTRLTVL.